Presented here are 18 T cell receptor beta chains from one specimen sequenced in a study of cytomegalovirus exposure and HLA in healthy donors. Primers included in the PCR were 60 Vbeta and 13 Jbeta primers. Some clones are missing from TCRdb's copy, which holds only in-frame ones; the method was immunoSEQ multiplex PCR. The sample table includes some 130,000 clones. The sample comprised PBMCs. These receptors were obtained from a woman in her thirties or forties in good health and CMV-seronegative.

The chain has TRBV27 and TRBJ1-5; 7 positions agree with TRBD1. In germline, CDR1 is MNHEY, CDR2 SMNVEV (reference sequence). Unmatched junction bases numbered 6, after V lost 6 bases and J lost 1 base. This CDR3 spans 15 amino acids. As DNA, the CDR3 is TGTGCCAGCAGCCCTGGGACAGTAAGCAATCAGCCCCAGCATTTT. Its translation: CASSPGTVSNQPQHF.

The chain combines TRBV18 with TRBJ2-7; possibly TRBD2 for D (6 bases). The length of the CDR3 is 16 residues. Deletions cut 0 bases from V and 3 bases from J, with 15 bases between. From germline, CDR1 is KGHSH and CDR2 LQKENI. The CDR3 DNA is TGTGCCAGCTCACCACCCGGGACTTCAACTTTCTACGAGCAGTACTTC. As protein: CASSPPGTSTFYEQYF.

CDR3 DNA: TGTGCCAGCAGCCGACCATACAGGGGTGAAAAACTGTTTTTT. This gives the protein CASSRPYRGEKLFF. J is TRBJ1-4 and V is TRBV7-2, with 7 bases matching TRBD1. The CDR3 is 14 residues long. Germline V gene lookup returns CDR1 SGHTA and CDR2 FQGNSA. With V trimmed by 5 bases and J by 7 bases, 7 bases remained unmatched.

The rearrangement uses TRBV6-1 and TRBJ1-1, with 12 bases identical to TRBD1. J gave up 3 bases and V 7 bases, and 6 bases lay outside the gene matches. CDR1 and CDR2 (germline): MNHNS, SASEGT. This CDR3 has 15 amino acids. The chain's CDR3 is CASNRDRGRHTEAFF. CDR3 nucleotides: TGTGCCAGCAACCGGGACAGGGGGCGGCACACTGAAGCTTTCTTT.

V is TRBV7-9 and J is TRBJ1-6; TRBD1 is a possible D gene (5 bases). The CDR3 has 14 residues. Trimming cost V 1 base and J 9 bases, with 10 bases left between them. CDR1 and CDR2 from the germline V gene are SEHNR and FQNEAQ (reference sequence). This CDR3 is CASSLGAGPSPLHF. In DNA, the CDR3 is TGTGCCAGCAGCTTAGGGGCAGGGCCTTCACCCCTCCACTTT. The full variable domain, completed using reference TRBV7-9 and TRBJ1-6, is DTGVSQNPRHKITKRGQNVTFRCDPISEHNRLYWYRQTLGQGPEFLTYFQNEAQLEKSRLLSDRFSAERPKGSFSTLEIQRTEQGDSAMYLCASSLGAGPSPLHFGNGTRLTVT.

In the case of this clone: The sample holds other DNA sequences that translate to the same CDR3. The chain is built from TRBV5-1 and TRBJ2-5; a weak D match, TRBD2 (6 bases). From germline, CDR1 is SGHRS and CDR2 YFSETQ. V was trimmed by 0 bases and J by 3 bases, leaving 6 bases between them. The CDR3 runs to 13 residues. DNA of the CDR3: TGCGCCAGCAGCTTGGGGGGGGAAGAGACCCAGTACTTC. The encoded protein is CASSLGGEETQYF.

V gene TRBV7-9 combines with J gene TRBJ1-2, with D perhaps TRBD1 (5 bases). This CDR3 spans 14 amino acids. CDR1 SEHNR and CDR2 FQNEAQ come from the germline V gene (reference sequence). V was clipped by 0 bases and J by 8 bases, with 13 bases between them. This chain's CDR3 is CASSLATRQGGYTF. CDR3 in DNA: TGTGCCAGCAGCTTAGCGACGAGGCAGGGAGGCTACACCTTC.

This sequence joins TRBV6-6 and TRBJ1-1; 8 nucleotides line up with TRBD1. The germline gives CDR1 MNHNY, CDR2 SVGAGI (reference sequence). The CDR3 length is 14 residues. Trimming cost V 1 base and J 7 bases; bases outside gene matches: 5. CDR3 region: CASSYWGQAGEAFF. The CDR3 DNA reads TGTGCCAGCAGTTACTGGGGACAGGCTGGTGAAGCTTTCTTT.

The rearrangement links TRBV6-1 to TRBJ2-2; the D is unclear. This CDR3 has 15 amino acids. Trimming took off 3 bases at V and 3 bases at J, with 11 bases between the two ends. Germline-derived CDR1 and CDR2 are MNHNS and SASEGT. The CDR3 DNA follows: TGTGCCAGCAGTGACGTACCTGAGGACACCGGGGAGCTGTTTTTT. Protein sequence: CASSDVPEDTGELFF.

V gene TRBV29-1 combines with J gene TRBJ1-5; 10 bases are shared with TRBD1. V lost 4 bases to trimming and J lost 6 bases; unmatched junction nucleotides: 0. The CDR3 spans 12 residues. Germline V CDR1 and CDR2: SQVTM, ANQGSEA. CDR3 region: CSVGTGGQPQHF. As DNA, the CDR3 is TGCAGCGTTGGGACAGGGGGTCAGCCCCAGCATTTT.

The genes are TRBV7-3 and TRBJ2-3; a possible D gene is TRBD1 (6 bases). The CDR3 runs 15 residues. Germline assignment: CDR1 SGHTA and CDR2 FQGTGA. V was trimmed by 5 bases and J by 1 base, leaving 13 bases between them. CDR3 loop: CASSPNRVGTDTQYF. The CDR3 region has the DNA TGTGCCAGCAGCCCTAACAGGGTCGGCACAGATACGCAGTATTTT.

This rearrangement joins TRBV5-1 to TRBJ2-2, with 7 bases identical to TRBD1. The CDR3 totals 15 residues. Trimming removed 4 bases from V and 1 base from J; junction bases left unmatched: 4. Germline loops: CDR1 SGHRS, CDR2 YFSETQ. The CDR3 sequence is CASSKDRVNTGELFF. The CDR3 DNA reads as TGCGCCAGCAGCAAAGACAGGGTGAACACCGGGGAGCTGTTTTTT.

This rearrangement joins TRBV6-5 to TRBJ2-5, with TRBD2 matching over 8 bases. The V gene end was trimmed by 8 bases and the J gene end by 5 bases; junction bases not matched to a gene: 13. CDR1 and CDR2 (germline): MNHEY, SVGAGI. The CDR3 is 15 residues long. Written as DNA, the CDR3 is TGTGCCAGCCATATTATCGGGGGGGGCTCGGAGACCCAGTACTTC. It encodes CASHIIGGGSETQYF.

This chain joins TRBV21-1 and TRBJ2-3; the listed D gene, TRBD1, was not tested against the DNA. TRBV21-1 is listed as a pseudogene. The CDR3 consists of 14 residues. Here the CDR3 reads CASSKVPGPDTQYF. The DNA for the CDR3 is TGTGCCAGCAGCAAAGTTCCAGGGCCAGATACGCAGTATTTT.

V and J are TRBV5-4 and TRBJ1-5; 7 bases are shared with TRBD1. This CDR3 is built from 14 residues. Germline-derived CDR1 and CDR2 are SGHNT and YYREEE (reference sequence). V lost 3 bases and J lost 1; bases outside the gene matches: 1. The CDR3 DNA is TGTGCCAGCAGCTACAGGGGAAGCAATCAGCCCCAGCATTTT. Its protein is CASSYRGSNQPQHF.

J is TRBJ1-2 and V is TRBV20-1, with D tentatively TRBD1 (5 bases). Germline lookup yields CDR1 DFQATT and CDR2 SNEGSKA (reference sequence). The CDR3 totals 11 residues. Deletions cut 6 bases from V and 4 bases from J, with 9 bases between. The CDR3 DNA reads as TGCAGTGCCACGCAGGGCTATGGCTACACCTTC. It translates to CSATQGYGYTF.

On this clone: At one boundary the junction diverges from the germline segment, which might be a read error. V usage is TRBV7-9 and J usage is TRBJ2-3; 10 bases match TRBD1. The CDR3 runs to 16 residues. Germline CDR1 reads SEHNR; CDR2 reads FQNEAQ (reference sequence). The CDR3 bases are TGTGCCAGCAGCTTAGGTGACAGGGGGCTGGGAGATACGCGGTATTTT. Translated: CASSLGDRGLGDTRYF.

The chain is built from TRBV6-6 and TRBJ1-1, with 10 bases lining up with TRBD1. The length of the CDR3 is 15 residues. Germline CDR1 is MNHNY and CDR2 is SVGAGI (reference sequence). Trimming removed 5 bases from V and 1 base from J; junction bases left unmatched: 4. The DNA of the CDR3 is TGTGCCAGCAGTGACAGGGGGCGCGGGAACACTGAAGCTTTCTTT. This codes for CASSDRGRGNTEAFF.